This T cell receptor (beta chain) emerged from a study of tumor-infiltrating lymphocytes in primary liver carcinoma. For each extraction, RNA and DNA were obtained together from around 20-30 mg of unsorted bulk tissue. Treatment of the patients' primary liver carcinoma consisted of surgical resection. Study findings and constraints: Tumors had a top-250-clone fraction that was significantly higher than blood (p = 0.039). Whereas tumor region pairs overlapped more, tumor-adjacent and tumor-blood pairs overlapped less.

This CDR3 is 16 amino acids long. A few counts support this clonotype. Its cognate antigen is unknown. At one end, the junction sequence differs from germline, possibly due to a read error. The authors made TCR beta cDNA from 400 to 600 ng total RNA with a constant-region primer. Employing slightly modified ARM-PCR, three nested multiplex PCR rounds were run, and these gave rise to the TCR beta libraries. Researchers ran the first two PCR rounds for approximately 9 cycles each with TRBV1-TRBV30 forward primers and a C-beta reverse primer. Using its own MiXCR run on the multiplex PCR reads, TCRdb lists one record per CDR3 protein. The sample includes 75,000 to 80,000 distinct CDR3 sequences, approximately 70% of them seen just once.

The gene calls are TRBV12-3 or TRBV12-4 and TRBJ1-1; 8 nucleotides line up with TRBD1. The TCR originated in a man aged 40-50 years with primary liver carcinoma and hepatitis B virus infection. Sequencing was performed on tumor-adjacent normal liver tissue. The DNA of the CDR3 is TGTGCCAGCATCCTGGCCGACAGGGGATTGAACGCTGAAGCTTTCTTT. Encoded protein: CASILADRGLNAEAFF.